The T cell receptor (beta chain) described here comes from a study of T cell changes during pregnancy in multiple sclerosis. Profiled with immunoSEQ multiplex PCR; TCRdb holds only in-frame clones, not every one. Of about 53,000 clones listed, about 90% were seen once; the top ten hold about 0.5%. V was trimmed by 3 bases and J by 0 bases, leaving 13 bases between them. Germline loops: CDR1 KGHSH, CDR2 LQKENI. This CDR3 region has 16 residues. Specimen: CD4+ T cells from peripheral blood mononuclear cells, collected in the third trimester of pregnancy. The clonotype originates from a female donor with multiple sclerosis, enrolled in a pregnancy study. The chain recombines TRBV18 with TRBJ2-3; D unclear. As DNA, the CDR3 is TGTGCCAGCTCACCGTTGAGTTCCTCTAGCACAGATACGCAGTATTTT. It specifies CASSPLSSSSTDTQYF. Based on the CDR3 plus reference TRBV18 and TRBJ2-3, the full variable domain is NAGVMQNPRHLVRRRGQEARLRCSPMKGHSHVYWYRQLPEEGLKFMVYLQKENIIDESGMPKERFSAEFPKEGPSILRIQQVVRGDSAAYFCASSPLSSSSTDTQYFGPGTRLTVL.